Reported below is one T cell receptor beta chain. Assay used: immunoSEQ multiplex PCR; TCRdb lists only in-frame clones, some missing. The sample lists about 170,000 clones; under 95% were seen once. The sample originates from a study of control samples from healthy donors and cancer patients. Germline loops: CDR1 LGHNA, CDR2 YSLEER. The CDR3 is 14 amino acids. Trimming pared 4 bases from V and 6 bases from J, leaving 13 bases between. This TCR derives from a young woman in good health. Sequenced: blood. The gene calls are TRBV4-3 and TRBJ2-1; TRBD1 or TRBD2 may be the D gene (6 bases each). The CDR3 DNA reads as TGCGCCAGCAGCCTAAGTGGAGGGGGCAATGAGCAGTTCTTC. This encodes CASSLSGGGNEQFF.